Below, 13 T cell receptor beta chains from the same sample are listed, as sequenced in a study of memory CD4+ T cells and cytomegalovirus serostatus. Produced via immunoSEQ multiplex PCR; TCRdb's table is partial and in-frame only. This sample yields about 60,000 clones, of which around 81% are seen a single time; 0.5% to 0.6% belongs to the top ten. Single viable CD3+CD4+CD8-CD45RO+ cells were sorted as the memory CD4+ T cells. Material for sequencing was memory CD4+ T cells from blood. Receptor source: an adult in good health and CMV-seronegative. Some clones in this sample may be carry-over from other donors' samples.

V usage is TRBV1 and J usage is TRBJ1-2; the table's TRBD1 call for D was not verified on the DNA. TRBV1 is an annotated pseudogene. This CDR3 region has 13 residues. CDR3 region: CTSRRAGKYGYTF. The CDR3 region has the DNA TGCACCAGCAGAAGGGCAGGGAAATATGGCTACACCTTC.

V and J are TRBV7-2 and TRBJ1-2; the D gene is possibly TRBD1 (5 bases). Germline V CDR1 and CDR2: SGHTA, FQGNSA. V was trimmed by 6 bases and J by 4 bases, leaving 18 bases between them. This CDR3 spans 15 amino acids. The CDR3 nucleotides read TGTGCCAGCAGTTTCACAGGCCCAAATGGCTATGGCTACACCTTC. Protein product: CASSFTGPNGYGYTF. Full variable domain (missing parts from reference TRBV7-2 and TRBJ1-2): GAGVSQSPSNKVTEKGKDVELRCDPISGHTALYWYRQSLGQGLEFLIYFQGNSAPDKSGLPSDRFSAERTGGSVSTLTIQRTQQEDSAVYLCASSFTGPNGYGYTFGSGTRLTVV.

This chain joins TRBV7-2 and TRBJ1-2; TRBD1 matches at 7 bases. The CDR3 extends over 15 amino acids. Germline-derived CDR1 and CDR2 are SGHTA and FQGNSA. V was clipped by 2 bases and J by 3 bases; unmatched bases: 6. The CDR3 coding sequence is TGTGCCAGCAGCTTAAGAGGGGGCGCAGACTATGGCTACACCTTC. Its translation is CASSLRGGADYGYTF.

CDR3 protein: CASSWGRVTTNEKLFF. The CDR3, as DNA: TGTGCCAGCAGCTGGGGACGGGTAACAACTAATGAAAAACTGTTTTTT. V usage is TRBV7-9 and J usage is TRBJ1-4; perhaps TRBD1 as D (5 bases). CDR3 length: 16 amino acids. CDR1 SEHNR and CDR2 FQNEAQ come from the germline V gene (reference sequence). Trimming left V 4 bases short and J 0 bases short, with 12 bases between.

This clone has only a few counts. The chain couples TRBV18 to TRBJ1-2; D possibly corresponds to TRBD1 (5 bases). The CDR3 loop spans 14 amino acids. Trimming shortened V by 0 bases and J by 6 bases, and 11 bases separated the two germline ends. Germline V gene data show CDR1 as KGHSH and CDR2 as LQKENI. CDR3 coding DNA: TGTGCCAGCTCACCACCCGCAGGGAATGATGGCTACACCTTC. Translating gives CASSPPAGNDGYTF.

The chain carries TRBV5-1 and TRBJ2-3, with TRBD2 as a possible D gene (5 bases). The CDR3 contains 15 residues. Trimming pared 1 base from V and 8 bases from J, leaving 17 bases between. CDR1 is SGHRS and CDR2 is YFSETQ in the germline V gene. In DNA, the CDR3 is TGCGCCAGCAGCTTGTTAGCCAGCCCCGCGGGTACGCAGTATTTT. The encoded protein is CASSLLASPAGTQYF. Using reference TRBV5-1 and TRBJ2-3 for the parts outside the CDR3, the full variable domain is KAGVTQTPRYLIKTRGQQVTLSCSPISGHRSVSWYQQTPGQGLQFLFEYFSETQRNKGNFPGRFSGRQFSNSRSEMNVSTLELGDSALYLCASSLLASPAGTQYFGPGTRLTVL.

The chain uses TRBV4-3 and TRBJ1-5; a weak D match, TRBD1 (5 bases). Looked up from germline, CDR1 is LGHNA and CDR2 is YSLEER. The V end was cut by 2 bases, the J end by 3 bases, with 29 bases between. CDR3 length: 21 residues. The CDR3 sequence: CASSQTEPRGFLTVTNQPQHF. In DNA, the CDR3 is TGCGCCAGCAGCCAAACCGAACCTAGGGGTTTTTTAACGGTTACCAATCAGCCCCAGCATTTT.

The V gene is TRBV7-2, the J gene TRBJ1-5; maybe TRBD1 (5 bases). Germline CDR1 is SGHTA and CDR2 is FQGNSA. Trimming removed 4 bases at V and 5 bases at J, with 6 bases between. CDR3 length: 12 amino acids. The CDR3 loop is CASSWGDQPQHF. The CDR3 DNA reads TGTGCCAGCAGCTGGGGGGATCAGCCCCAGCATTTT.

The CDR3 here is CASSYGGDTEAFF. The CDR3 nucleotides are TGTGCCAGCAGTTACGGGGGAGACACTGAAGCTTTCTTT. This chain uses TRBV6-5 with TRBJ1-1; a possible D gene is TRBD1 (5 bases). Germline values: CDR1 MNHEY, CDR2 SVGAGI. The CDR3 length is 13 residues. V was trimmed by 2 bases and J by 3 bases, leaving 7 bases between them.

The rearrangement uses TRBV4-3 and TRBJ2-5, with D perhaps TRBD1 (5 bases). V lost 0 bases and J 5 bases, leaving 10 bases between the germline ends. CDR1 is LGHNA and CDR2 is YSLEER in the germline V gene. The CDR3 sequence is 14 residues long. The CDR3 sequence: CASSQDLSGETQYF. DNA for the CDR3: TGCGCCAGCAGCCAAGATCTGTCAGGGGAGACCCAGTACTTC.

This clone was counted only a few times. The V call is TRBV30, the J call TRBJ2-6, with D hard to call. The germline V gene encodes CDR1 GTSNPN and CDR2 SVGIG (reference sequence). The V end was cut by 5 bases, the J end by 2 bases, with 7 bases between. This CDR3 region has 13 residues. The DNA of the CDR3 is TGTGCCTGGGAACGGGCTGGGGCCAACGTCCTGACTTTC. This codes for CAWERAGANVLTF.

The V and J genes are TRBV12-2 and TRBJ2-5; the DNA was not used to check the table's D call, TRBD2. TRBV12-2 is noted as a pseudogene. The CDR3 runs 18 residues. The CDR3 protein is CASRLDRGRLGSGETQYF. Here the CDR3 DNA reads TGTGCAAGTCGCTTAGACCGCGGGAGGCTCGGGAGTGGGGAGACCCAGTACTTC.

This chain uses TRBV18 with TRBJ2-7, with TRBD2 as a possible D gene (6 bases). This CDR3 spans 12 amino acids. Trimming pared 5 bases from V and 6 bases from J, leaving 11 bases between. Germline CDR1 reads KGHSH; CDR2 reads LQKENI. The CDR3 loop is CASSVGLTEQYF. CDR3 bases: TGTGCCAGCTCAGTAGGACTAACCGAGCAGTACTTC.